The 23 T cell receptor beta chains below come from one sample, sequenced in a study of T cells in women clearing cervical HPV infection (dated by TCRdb to 2017 to 2018). The receptor library was made with the immunoSEQ multiplex PCR assay. Here the immuneACCESS table is served through TCRdb, limited to in-frame sequences with V and J called. Missing clones are a known gap in these copies; in checked studies unresolved V genes cover under half, and the rest lacks a known reason. For this sample, the table gives some 16,000 clones. The ten largest make up 7.2% of the sample. Input material: blood buffy coat. Source of these receptors: a woman aged 18 to 75 with a cervical HPV16 infection that either progressed to CIN3+ or cleared (not recorded which).

Regarding this clone: The sequence runs out 3 residues before the end of the CDR3; the remainder is reconstructed from the germline J gene. The chain links TRBV5-4 to TRBJ2-5, with D possibly matching TRBD1 (6 bases). Germline values: CDR1 SGHNT, CDR2 YYREEE (reference sequence). The germline V and J ends were trimmed by 4 bases and 1 base, with 11 bases remaining between them. The CDR3 has 14 residues. The CDR3 loop is CASSTTGIQETQYF. Partial CDR3 DNA: TGTGCCAGCAGCACCACAGGGATCCAAGAGACC.

The CDR3 loop reads CATKENSNQPQHF. The part of the CDR3 DNA that was read is TGTGCCACTAAAGAGAATAGCAATCAGCCC. This chain joins TRBV2 and TRBJ1-5; D remains unclear. The read terminates 3 residues before the CDR3 end, so the remaining end is supplied by the germline J gene. Trimming shortened V by 10 bases and J by 0 bases, and 10 bases separated the two germline ends. This CDR3 spans 13 amino acids. From germline, CDR1 is SNHLY and CDR2 FYNNEI.

Comment on this clone: With the read ending 3 residues before the CDR3 end, the germline J gene is used to fill in that end. The rearrangement uses TRBV2 and TRBJ2-3; 12 nucleotides agree with TRBD2. V shed 6 bases and J 4 bases; nucleotides not matched to a gene: 2. The CDR3 runs 14 residues. From germline, CDR1 is SNHLY and CDR2 FYNNEI. The CDR3 is CASRPSGGADTQYF. The covered CDR3 bases are TGTGCCAGCAGGCCTAGCGGGGGGGCAGATACG.

Worth noting for this clone: The CDR3 goes on 3 residues after the read ends, and that part is filled in from the germline J gene. The V and J genes are TRBV5-6 and TRBJ2-1; D call uncertain. The germline CDR1 and CDR2 sequences are SGHDT and YYEEEE. This CDR3 spans 12 amino acids. Deletions cut 1 base from V and 7 bases from J, with 6 bases between. CDR3 bases read: TGTGCCAGCAGCTTGACTTGGAATGAG. Protein: CASSLTWNE. The whole CDR3 sequence is CASSLTWNEQFF. The whole variable domain, filled in from reference TRBV5-6 and TRBJ2-1, reads DAGVTQSPTHLIKTRGQQVTLRCSPKSGHDTVSWYQQALGQGPQFIFQYYEEEERQRGNFPDRFSGHQFPNYSSELNVNALLLGDSALYLCASSLTWNEQFFGPGTRLTVL.

To note about this clone: The read stops 3 residues short of the end of the CDR3; the missing end is completed from the germline J gene. The J gene is TRBJ2-1, the V gene TRBV11-1; D might be TRBD1 (6 bases). Germline loops: CDR1 SGHAT, CDR2 FQDESV (reference sequence). Trimming stripped 3 bases from V and 4 bases from J, with 10 bases between. This CDR3 region has 14 residues. The sequenced part of the CDR3 DNA is TGTGCCAGCAGCTTCAGGGGTTTATACAATGAG. It codes for CASSFRGLYNE. The whole CDR3 is CASSFRGLYNEQFF.

To note about this clone: Read sequence stops 3 residues before the CDR3 end, and the germline J gene provides the missing end. This chain uses TRBV2 with TRBJ2-7; 9 positions match TRBD2. There are 13 residues in the CDR3. Germline V gene data show CDR1 as SNHLY and CDR2 as FYNNEI. The trim removed 8 bases at V and 2 bases at J, leaving 4 bases unmatched. The CDR3 DNA, read in part, is TGTGCCAGCTCTAGCGGGGTGACCTACGAG. Protein product: CASSSGVTYE. The whole CDR3 is CASSSGVTYEQYF. Filled out from reference TRBV2 and TRBJ2-7, the complete variable domain reads EPEVTQTPSHQVTQMGQEVILRCVPISNHLYFYWYRQILGQKVEFLVSFYNNEISEKSEIFDDQFSVERPDGSNFTLKIRSTKLEDSAMYFCASSSGVTYEQYFGPGTRLTVT.

Of note for this clone: The read ends 3 residues early relative to the CDR3; the germline J gene fills the gap. This chain links TRBV12-3 or TRBV12-4 with TRBJ1-1; 9 bases match TRBD1. The CDR3 has 14 residues. After removal of 3 bases from V and 6 bases from J, the junction contained 5 bases not matched to a gene. The CDR3: CASSFPGQGSEAFF. CDR3 DNA (partial): TGTGCCAGCAGTTTCCCGGGACAGGGTTCTGAA.

Worth noting for this clone: The read finishes 3 residues shy of the CDR3 end, and the germline J gene is used to complete it. The V gene is TRBV30, the J gene TRBJ1-5; 7 nucleotides match TRBD1. This CDR3 spans 15 amino acids. The germline gives CDR1 GTSNPN, CDR2 SVGIG (reference sequence). V lost 2 bases to trimming and J lost 3 bases; unmatched junction nucleotides: 7. CDR3 in amino acids: CAWSLMDRNNQPQHF. Incomplete CDR3 DNA: TGTGCCTGGAGTCTCATGGACAGGAACAATCAGCCC.

Concerning this clone: Read data end 3 residues before the CDR3 end; the end is taken from the germline J gene. The chain joins TRBV5-1 to TRBJ2-5; TRBD1 aligns across 8 bases. The CDR3 extends over 14 amino acids. Looked up from germline, CDR1 is SGHRS and CDR2 is YFSETQ. V dropped 4 bases and J dropped 2; count of bases not matched to a gene: 4. The CDR3 DNA, read in part, is TGCGCCAGCAGCAAGGGACAGGTTCAAGAGACC. This encodes CASSKGQVQET. The whole CDR3 sequence is CASSKGQVQETQYF.

Worth noting for this clone: The CDR3 end falls 3 residues outside the read, so it is completed with the germline J gene. V gene TRBV4-1 combines with J gene TRBJ1-2; D not certain. CDR3 length: 18 amino acids. The V end was cut by 0 bases, the J end by 5 bases, with 22 bases between. Germline V gives CDR1 MGHRA, CDR2 YSYEKL. CDR3 amino acids: CASSQEGFGDQESYGYTF. The sequenced part of the CDR3 DNA is TGCGCCAGCAGCCAAGAAGGTTTCGGTGATCAGGAATCGTATGGC.

Comments on this clone: The missing CDR3 end, 3 residues past where the read stops, is filled in from the germline J gene. The gene calls are TRBV7-2 and TRBJ1-1; possible D gene TRBD1, 6 bases. The V end was cut by 2 bases, the J end by 4 bases, with 11 bases between. Germline loops: CDR1 SGHTA, CDR2 FQGNSA. This CDR3 contains 14 residues. Here the CDR3 reads CASSLIGGGTEAFF. Partial CDR3 DNA: TGTGCCAGCAGCTTAATAGGGGGGGGCACTGAA.

The CDR3 loop reads CSARDIQGASDTQYF. The CDR3 bases that were read are TGCAGTGCTAGAGATATCCAGGGGGCCTCAGATACG. The rearrangement links TRBV20-1 to TRBJ2-3, with TRBD1 matching over 8 bases. The CDR3 end lies 3 residues beyond the end of the read and is filled in from the germline J gene. The CDR3 extends over 15 amino acids. V was pared by 0 bases and J by 4 bases, with 6 bases of the junction left unmatched. CDR1 DFQATT and CDR2 SNEGSKA come from the germline V gene (reference sequence).

A note on this clone: The CDR3 is cut off 3 residues early in the read; its end comes from the germline J gene. The genes are TRBV4-1 and TRBJ2-7; possibly TRBD1 for D (7 bases). The CDR3 is made up of 15 amino acids. Germline V gene lookup returns CDR1 MGHRA and CDR2 YSYEKL. V was cut by 1 base and J by 4 bases, with 14 bases left in between. The CDR3 loop is CASSQVPEGAYEQYF. The DNA read from the CDR3 is TGCGCCAGCAGCCAAGTCCCGGAGGGGGCATACGAG.

For this clone: One end of the junction varies from germline; a read error may be responsible. Read data end 3 residues before the CDR3 end; the end is taken from the germline J gene. The rearrangement joins TRBV4-2 to TRBJ2-3; 8 bases are shared with TRBD1. Germline V gene lookup returns CDR1 LGHNA and CDR2 YNFKEQ. The CDR3 contains 15 residues. The CDR3 DNA, read in part, is TGCGCCAGCAGCCAACAGACAGGGGTGACAGATACG. As protein: CASSQQTGVTDT. The full CDR3 protein reads CASSQQTGVTDTQYF.

As to this clone: The sequence runs out 3 residues before the end of the CDR3; the remainder is reconstructed from the germline J gene. The rearrangement links TRBV7-9 to TRBJ1-1; a weak D match, TRBD1 (5 bases). The length of the CDR3 is 15 residues. The germline CDR1 and CDR2 sequences are SEHNR and FQNEAQ (reference sequence). V lost 5 bases, J lost 1 base, and 14 bases lay in between. The CDR3 reads CASSQVRGKNTEAFF. Partial CDR3 DNA: TGTGCCAGCAGCCAAGTACGGGGGAAGAACACTGAA.

Worth noting for this clone: The read terminates 3 residues ahead of where the CDR3 ends, so the germline J gene completes it. The chain combines TRBV18 with TRBJ1-2; TRBD1 might be the D (6 bases). The CDR3 is 17 residues long. The germline V gene encodes CDR1 KGHSH and CDR2 LQKENI. With 1 base removed from V and 2 bases from J, the gap between germline ends came to 17 bases. CDR3 protein: CASSPRAGTSHNYGYTF. The sequenced CDR3 bases are TGTGCCAGCTCACCACGGGCAGGGACATCTCACAACTATGGC.

About this clone itself: With the read ending 3 residues before the CDR3 end, the germline J gene is used to fill in that end. J is TRBJ2-3 and V is TRBV5-1; D may be TRBD2 (6 bases). Germline-derived CDR1 and CDR2 are SGHRS and YFSETQ. The V gene lost 2 bases and the J gene lost 2 bases, with 12 bases spanning the gap. The CDR3 covers 15 residues. CDR3 bases read: TGCGCCAGCAGCTTACGACGGGGACTCACAGATACG. This encodes CASSLRRGLTDT. The whole CDR3 region reads CASSLRRGLTDTQYF.

CDR3 bases read: TGTGCCAGCAGCTTAGTTACAGGGAATTCACCC. This gives the protein CASSLVTGNSP. The entire CDR3 sequence reads CASSLVTGNSPLHF. The gene calls are TRBV7-9 and TRBJ1-6, with D possibly TRBD1 on 6 matching bases. The read is 3 residues too short to cover the CDR3 end, so that end is filled in from the germline J gene. This CDR3 spans 14 amino acids. Germline V gene data show CDR1 as SEHNR and CDR2 as FQNEAQ (reference sequence). V gave up 1 base and J gave up 7 bases, with 8 bases separating them.

As to this clone: The read stops 3 residues short of the end of the CDR3; the missing end is completed from the germline J gene. The rearrangement links TRBV6-2 or TRBV6-3 to TRBJ1-1; no clear D. Germline V lookup: CDR1 MNHEY, CDR2 SVGEGT. The CDR3 spans 15 residues. CDR3 residues: CASSYPGSPNMGAFF. The CDR3 bases that were read are TGTGCCAGCAGTTATCCAGGCAGCCCGAACATGGGA.

For this clone: The sequence runs out 3 residues before the end of the CDR3; the remainder is reconstructed from the germline J gene. The V gene is TRBV19, the J gene TRBJ1-5; tentative D call: TRBD1 (6 bases). The germline V gene encodes CDR1 LNHDA and CDR2 SQIVND (reference sequence). The CDR3 has 15 amino acids. V was shortened by 4 bases and J by 1 base, with 11 bases between the two germline ends. CDR3 DNA, as far as it was read: TGTGCCAGTAGTACAACTACAGGGAGCAATCAGCCC. Residues: CASSTTTGSNQP. The full CDR3 protein reads CASSTTTGSNQPQHF.

Concerning this clone: The read terminates 3 residues before the CDR3 end, so the remaining end is supplied by the germline J gene. This sequence joins TRBV7-2 and TRBJ1-1, with D hard to call. V gave up 5 bases and J gave up 0 bases, with 13 bases separating them. Germline assignment: CDR1 SGHTA and CDR2 FQGNSA. This CDR3 has 15 residues. The CDR3 loop reads CASSPTPGMNTEAFF. CDR3 DNA (partial): TGTGCCAGCAGCCCGACCCCAGGCATGAACACTGAA. The full variable domain, rest sourced from reference TRBV7-2 and TRBJ1-1, is GAGVSQSPSNKVTEKGKDVELRCDPISGHTALYWYRQSLGQGLEFLIYFQGNSAPDKSGLPSDRFSAERTGGSVSTLTIQRTQQEDSAVYLCASSPTPGMNTEAFFGQGTRLTVV.

With respect to this clone: The CDR3 end is not reached by the read, which stops 3 residues before it; the germline J gene fills it in. The chain employs TRBV20-1 and TRBJ1-6; unclear D gene. The CDR3 length is 13 residues. The V gene's germline CDR1 is DFQATT and CDR2 SNEGSKA (reference sequence). Trimming shortened V by 2 bases and J by 8 bases, and 10 bases separated the two germline ends. CDR3 sequence reads: CSARPRIDSPLHF. The DNA read from the CDR3 is TGCAGTGCTAGACCGCGAATCGATTCACCC.

A remark on this clone: The CDR3 goes on 3 residues after the read ends, and that part is filled in from the germline J gene. V usage is TRBV9 and J usage is TRBJ2-5; 8 nucleotides agree with TRBD1. The CDR3 runs to 15 residues. The germline V gene encodes CDR1 SGDLS and CDR2 YYNGEE. With 3 bases clipped from V and 2 bases from J, the junction kept 6 bases outside the gene matches. CDR3 region: CASSERTGQQETQYF. CDR3 bases read: TGTGCCAGCAGCGAGAGGACAGGGCAGCAAGAGACC. Filled out from reference TRBV9 and TRBJ2-5, the complete variable domain reads DSGVTQTPKHLITATGQRVTLRCSPRSGDLSVYWYQQSLDQGLQFLIQYYNGEERAKGNILERFSAQQFPDLHSELNLSSLELGDSALYFCASSERTGQQETQYFGPGTRLLVL.